These 2 T cell receptor beta chains share one sample of origin, sequenced in a study of blood T cell repertoires in COVID-19. TCRdb keeps only in-frame clones here, not all; method: immunoSEQ multiplex PCR. Found here are approximately 65,000 clones, less than 95% of them singletons; the top ten hold approximately 0.57%. Sequencing was performed on peripheral blood. The receptors were sampled from a middle-aged man with COVID-19, enrolled during active disease.

V gene TRBV6-6 combines with J gene TRBJ2-5; 9 nucleotides line up with TRBD1. Germline V gives CDR1 MNHNY, CDR2 SVGAGI (reference sequence). With 7 bases clipped from V and 4 bases from J, the junction kept 7 bases outside the gene matches. The CDR3 totals 14 residues. CDR3 region: CASTWGQGGETQYF. Here the CDR3 DNA reads TGTGCCAGCACCTGGGGACAGGGTGGAGAGACCCAGTACTTC.

The rearrangement links TRBV2 to TRBJ1-1; D is unclear. This CDR3 spans 12 amino acids. Trimming took 6 bases from V and 4 from J, leaving 9 bases between them. From germline, CDR1 is SNHLY and CDR2 FYNNEI. CDR3 sequence: CASSTWATEAFF. The CDR3 DNA reads as TGTGCCAGCAGCACCTGGGCCACTGAAGCTTTCTTT.